The 8 T cell receptor beta chains below were found in one sample sequenced in a study of cytomegalovirus exposure and HLA in healthy donors. PCR was performed using 60 Vbeta and 13 Jbeta primers. This table comes from immunoSEQ multiplex PCR, and its TCRdb copy is limited to in-frame clones, with some not included. The sample has a few hundred thousand clones; about 80% are singletons. The sample was PBMCs. The receptors shown here come from a middle-aged man in good health and CMV-seronegative.

This chain connects TRBV5-4 to TRBJ2-7; 7 bases agree with TRBD2. CDR3 length: 14 amino acids. The ends lost 4 bases at V and 2 bases at J; junction bases unmatched: 6. The germline V gene encodes CDR1 SGHNT and CDR2 YYREEE (reference sequence). This CDR3 reads CASSARGSTYEQYF. In nucleotides, the CDR3 is TGTGCCAGCAGCGCCCGCGGGAGCACCTACGAGCAGTACTTC.

Concerning this clone itself: In this CDR3 the conserved last residue, phenylalanine or tryptophan, is missing, so a read error is likely. This chain uses TRBV7-3 with TRBJ1-3, with 8 bases aligning to TRBD1. Germline CDR1 is SGHTA and CDR2 is FQGTGA. Trimming at V came to 1 base and at J to 2 bases, leaving 1 base not matched to a gene. The CDR3 is 15 residues long. The DNA of the CDR3 is TGTGCCAGCAGCTTAAGGACAGGGCCTGGAAACACCATATATTGT. Its protein product is CASSLRTGPGNTIYC.

The chain links TRBV6-5 to TRBJ1-1; TRBD1 aligns across 8 bases. Trimming cost V 2 bases and J 1 base; bases outside gene matches: 3. The V gene's germline CDR1 is MNHEY and CDR2 SVGAGI. The CDR3 loop spans 15 amino acids. In DNA form, the CDR3 reads TGTGCCAGCAGTTACCTGACAGGGGAGAACACTGAAGCTTTCTTT. This sequence encodes CASSYLTGENTEAFF.

This chain links TRBV7-3 with TRBJ2-3, with 7 bases matching TRBD2. V shed 4 bases, J shed 5 bases, and the junction held 15 bases outside the gene matches. Germline CDR1 is SGHTA and CDR2 is FQGTGA. The CDR3 is 17 residues long. The CDR3 spells CASSSREGGIGGDTQYF. CDR3 bases: TGTGCCAGCAGCTCCAGGGAGGGAGGTATCGGAGGAGATACGCAGTATTTT. The full variable domain, with the rest looked up from reference TRBV7-3 and TRBJ2-3, is GAGVSQTPSNKVTEKGKYVELRCDPISGHTALYWYRQSLGQGPEFLIYFQGTGAADDSGLPNDRFFAVRPEGSVSTLKIQRTERGDSAVYLCASSSREGGIGGDTQYFGPGTRLTVL.

This chain links TRBV2 with TRBJ1-1; 10 bases map to TRBD1. Germline V CDR1 and CDR2: SNHLY, FYNNEI. The CDR3 length is 15 residues. Trimming took 7 bases from V and 4 from J; bases not matched to a gene: 9. CDR3 amino acids: CASTPGQGKFTEAFF. Written as DNA, the CDR3 is TGTGCCAGCACACCGGGACAGGGGAAGTTCACTGAAGCTTTCTTT.

The chain couples TRBV4-2 to TRBJ2-1; 12 bases match TRBD2. The CDR3 has 15 residues. The germline V gene encodes CDR1 LGHNA and CDR2 YNFKEQ. Trimming took 3 bases from V and 4 from J; bases not matched to a gene: 1. In nucleotides, the CDR3 is TGTGCCAGCAGCCAGGGACTAGCGGGTTACAATGAGCAGTTCTTC. Protein product: CASSQGLAGYNEQFF.

The chain joins TRBV7-2 to TRBJ2-7; 9 bases fit TRBD1. This CDR3 spans 14 amino acids. V shed 6 bases, J shed 2 bases, and the junction held 5 bases outside the gene matches. Germline V gene sequence: CDR1 SGHTA, CDR2 FQGNSA. This CDR3 reads CASSRQGGPYEQYF. The CDR3 DNA reads as TGTGCCAGCAGTCGACAGGGGGGTCCCTACGAGCAGTACTTC. Full variable domain (missing parts from reference TRBV7-2 and TRBJ2-7): GAGVSQSPSNKVTEKGKDVELRCDPISGHTALYWYRQSLGQGLEFLIYFQGNSAPDKSGLPSDRFSAERTGGSVSTLTIQRTQQEDSAVYLCASSRQGGPYEQYFGPGTRLTVT.

This clone was seen just once. CDR3 sequence (DNA): TGTGCCAGCAGGTCTGGGGGGAGGGGACAGCCCCAGCATTTT. Translated: CASRSGGRGQPQHF. This chain joins TRBV6-5 and TRBJ1-5; a weak D match, TRBD1 (5 bases). This CDR3 comprises 14 residues. Germline V lookup: CDR1 MNHEY, CDR2 SVGAGI. Deletions cut 6 bases from V and 7 bases from J, with 16 bases between.